These T cell receptor beta chains were read from a single sample in a study of blood T cell repertoires in COVID-19. Libraries were prepared by immunoSEQ multiplex PCR; TCRdb keeps only in-frame clonotypes and omits some of them. Counted here are around 160,000 clones, around 84% occurring once; the ten biggest clones make up 10% to 15%. The sequencing sample was made of peripheral blood. These receptor sequences come from a man in his sixties with active or convalescent COVID-19. Both conserved end residues are part of each CDR3. D genes are given only for firm matches. The size entry is marked missing in some rows and otherwise reads once, few, many or a size class.

cdr3_nt,cdr3_aa,clone_size,v_call,d_call,j_call
TGTGCCAGCAGTGGGGGGGGCGGATTCTCCGGCAATGAGCAGTTCTTC,CASSGGGGFSGNEQFF,once,TRBV2,NA,TRBJ2-1
TGTGCCAGCAAACCCGTCCCTCGGCTGGCGAGGGGGATTCAGTACTTC,CASKPVPRLARGIQYF,NA,TRBV2,NA,TRBJ2-4
TGTGCCTGGAATCAACTAGGGCGCACAGATACGCAGTATTTT,CAWNQLGRTDTQYF,NA,TRBV30,NA,TRBJ2-3
TGTGCCAGCAGCCGAGCGGGACAGGTACTCTACGAGCAGTACTTC,CASSRAGQVLYEQYF,few,TRBV7-8,NA,TRBJ2-7
TGTGCCAGCAGCTTAGCGGTAGGGGCTTCCTACGAGCAGTACTTC,CASSLAVGASYEQYF,NA,TRBV28,NA,TRBJ2-7
TGTGCCAGCAGTTCCCCGTACCGGGGCACTGAAGCTTTCTTT,CASSSPYRGTEAFF,NA,TRBV6-5,NA,TRBJ1-1
TGCGCCAGCAGCTTGCAGGGGGCGAGGACAGATACGCAGTATTTT,CASSLQGARTDTQYF,NA,TRBV5-1,TRBD1,TRBJ2-3
TGTGCCAGCAGCTTAGAGACAGGCCTGAACCCGAACACCGGGGAGCTGTTTTTT,CASSLETGLNPNTGELFF,NA,TRBV11-3,NA,TRBJ2-2
TGCGCCAGCAGCTTGTCACAGACCACAGATACGCAGTATTTT,CASSLSQTTDTQYF,NA,TRBV5-1,NA,TRBJ2-3
TGTGCCAGCAATACAGCCGGGAACACCGGGGAGCTGTTTTTT,CASNTAGNTGELFF,NA,TRBV5-4,NA,TRBJ2-2
TGTGCCAGTAGTAGCTCCCGGGATTCACCCCTCCACTTT,CASSSSRDSPLHF,NA,TRBV19,NA,TRBJ1-6
TGCGCCAGCAGCCAAGACAGGGACTATGGCTACACCTTC,CASSQDRDYGYTF,NA,TRBV4-3,NA,TRBJ1-2
TGTGCCAGTAGTATTCCCCCTGACAGGGGTAGCAATCAGCCCCAGCATTTT,CASSIPPDRGSNQPQHF,NA,TRBV19,TRBD1,TRBJ1-5
TGTGCCAGCAGTTTTAACACAGATACGCAGTATTTT,CASSFNTDTQYF,NA,TRBV12-3/TRBV12-4,NA,TRBJ2-3
TGTGCCAGCAGCGTTGCGGCAGGGGGGACAGATACGCAGTATTTT,CASSVAAGGTDTQYF,NA,TRBV9,NA,TRBJ2-3
TGCGCCAGCAGCTTGGTCAGGTCGGATTCACCCCTCCACTTT,CASSLVRSDSPLHF,NA,TRBV5-1,NA,TRBJ1-6
TGTGCCGCCCGGGACAGGGGTGACACCGGGGAGCTGTTTTTT,CAARDRGDTGELFF,NA,TRBV6-5,TRBD1,TRBJ2-2
TGTGCCAGCAGTTTCCGCCGACAGGAGAGCTCCTACGAGCAGTACTTC,CASSFRRQESSYEQYF,NA,TRBV27,NA,TRBJ2-7
TGCGCCAGCAGCCAAAGAAAGACTAGCGGGCTTAACGGGGAGCTGTTTTTT,CASSQRKTSGLNGELFF,NA,TRBV4-3,TRBD2,TRBJ2-2
TGTGCCAGCAGCCCCAACGGGCGCTCCCCAGGGGGCACTGAAGCTTTCTTT,CASSPNGRSPGGTEAFF,NA,TRBV5-6,TRBD1,TRBJ1-1
TGCGCCAGCAGCCAACAAACAGGGGGTTCGGGGACCCAGTACTTC,CASSQQTGGSGTQYF,NA,TRBV4-3,TRBD1,TRBJ2-5
TGTGCCAGCAGAGATAGCGGGTCAGGGAAAGAGACCCAGTACTTC,CASRDSGSGKETQYF,few,TRBV7-8,TRBD2,TRBJ2-5
TGTGCAGAGGAGGGCCCGGGATATTCACCCCTCCACTTT,CAEEGPGYSPLHF,NA,TRBV27,NA,TRBJ1-6
TGTGCCAGCAGCCCCCCGGGAGCCTCCTACAATGAGCAGTTCTTC,CASSPPGASYNEQFF,few,TRBV9,NA,TRBJ2-1
TGTGCCAGCAGCGTAGGGACAGGGGACAATGAGCAGTTCTTC,CASSVGTGDNEQFF,NA,TRBV9,TRBD1,TRBJ2-1
TGCGCCAGCAGCTTTGGAGCCAGGGATAGCACAGATACGCAGTATTTT,CASSFGARDSTDTQYF,NA,TRBV5-1,NA,TRBJ2-3
TGCGCCAGCAGCTTGACTAGCGGAAGCACAGATACGCAGTATTTT,CASSLTSGSTDTQYF,NA,TRBV5-1,TRBD2,TRBJ2-3
TGTGCCAGCAGTGAACAGGGGGCGCGGGGTGAAGCTTTCTTT,CASSEQGARGEAFF,NA,TRBV6-1,TRBD1,TRBJ1-1
TGTGCCTGGAGGGGGCCGGGACAGCAACAGACCCAGTACTTC,CAWRGPGQQQTQYF,NA,TRBV30,TRBD1,TRBJ2-5
TGTGCCAGCATATCTAACTATGGCTACACCTTC,CASISNYGYTF,NA,TRBV6-5,NA,TRBJ1-2
TGTGCCAGCAGCGGCCTTGGGCCCTACGAGCAGTACTTC,CASSGLGPYEQYF,few,TRBV5-5,NA,TRBJ2-7
TGTGCCAGCAGTTACTCGGGGCAGGGTCGCACTGAAGCTTTCTTT,CASSYSGQGRTEAFF,NA,TRBV6-2/TRBV6-3,NA,TRBJ1-1
TGCGCCAGCAGCTTTCCAAGGGGGCGAGATCACAATCAGCCCCAGCATTTT,CASSFPRGRDHNQPQHF,NA,TRBV5-1,TRBD1,TRBJ1-5
TGTGCCAGCAGCGGGGGGGGAGAGTGGAATGAGCAGTTCTTC,CASSGGGEWNEQFF,NA,TRBV11-3,TRBD2,TRBJ2-1
TGTGCCAGCAGCTCCTTTACAGGAACCTATGGCTACACCTTC,CASSSFTGTYGYTF,NA,TRBV7-8,NA,TRBJ1-2
TGTGCCAGCAGTTTGGGCTGGGAGGTCTACGAGCAGTACTTC,CASSLGWEVYEQYF,NA,TRBV28,NA,TRBJ2-7
TGTGCCAGCTCACCGGGACAGGGCCTAGAAGCTTTCTTT,CASSPGQGLEAFF,NA,TRBV18,TRBD1,TRBJ1-1
TGTGCCAGCAGCTTAGATCTAGGTAGCGGCAATGAGCAGTTCTTC,CASSLDLGSGNEQFF,NA,TRBV11-3,NA,TRBJ2-1
TGTGCCAGCAGCCCCCGAGGTAGCGGGAGGAGCTCCTACAATGAGCAGTTCTTC,CASSPRGSGRSSYNEQFF,NA,TRBV9,TRBD2,TRBJ2-1
TGTGCCAGCAGCCCACGGGGGGCGAACTCCTACGAGCAGTACTTC,CASSPRGANSYEQYF,few,TRBV7-3,NA,TRBJ2-7
TGTGCCAGCTGGGACAGACTAAATTCACCCCTCCACTTT,CASWDRLNSPLHF,NA,TRBV28,TRBD1,TRBJ1-6
TGTGCCAGCAGCGGTACGGGGTTCTACAATGAGCAGTTCTTC,CASSGTGFYNEQFF,NA,TRBV6-5,NA,TRBJ2-1
TGTGCCAGCACTCTCGTATCTCGAGCTGAAGCTTTCTTT,CASTLVSRAEAFF,NA,TRBV28,NA,TRBJ1-1
TGTGCCAGCAGCCAGGGGGTCGATGGCTACACCTTC,CASSQGVDGYTF,NA,TRBV28,TRBD1,TRBJ1-2
TGTGCCAGCAGCCCTTCCACCGCGACAGGGTACGGAAACACCATATATTTT,CASSPSTATGYGNTIYF,NA,TRBV9,TRBD1,TRBJ1-3
TGTGCCAGCAGTTCCACCCAGGGGGCGAGATCTAATGAAAAACTGTTTTTT,CASSSTQGARSNEKLFF,NA,TRBV28,TRBD1,TRBJ1-4
TGTGCCAGCAGCCCTGACAGCTCTGGGGCCAACGTCCTGACTTTC,CASSPDSSGANVLTF,NA,TRBV3-1/TRBV3-2,NA,TRBJ2-6
TGTGCCAGCAGCTCCCTCCGGGAGGGGGCCTACGAGCAGTACTTC,CASSSLREGAYEQYF,NA,TRBV5-4,TRBD2,TRBJ2-7
TGTGCCAGCACCAAGGGGCGATGGGGGGCAACTAATGAAAAACTGTTTTTT,CASTKGRWGATNEKLFF,few,TRBV28,NA,TRBJ1-4
TGTGCCAGCAGTCCCCGGGATCTCTACGAGCAGTACTTC,CASSPRDLYEQYF,NA,TRBV2,NA,TRBJ2-7
TGTGCCAGCTCACCCTCTCATACTAGCGGGAGTTCTCCGCAGTATTTT,CASSPSHTSGSSPQYF,NA,TRBV18,TRBD2,TRBJ2-3
TGTGCCAGCAGTTTAGAGGGGACTATTATCGCTGAAGCTTTCTTT,CASSLEGTIIAEAFF,NA,TRBV28,NA,TRBJ1-1